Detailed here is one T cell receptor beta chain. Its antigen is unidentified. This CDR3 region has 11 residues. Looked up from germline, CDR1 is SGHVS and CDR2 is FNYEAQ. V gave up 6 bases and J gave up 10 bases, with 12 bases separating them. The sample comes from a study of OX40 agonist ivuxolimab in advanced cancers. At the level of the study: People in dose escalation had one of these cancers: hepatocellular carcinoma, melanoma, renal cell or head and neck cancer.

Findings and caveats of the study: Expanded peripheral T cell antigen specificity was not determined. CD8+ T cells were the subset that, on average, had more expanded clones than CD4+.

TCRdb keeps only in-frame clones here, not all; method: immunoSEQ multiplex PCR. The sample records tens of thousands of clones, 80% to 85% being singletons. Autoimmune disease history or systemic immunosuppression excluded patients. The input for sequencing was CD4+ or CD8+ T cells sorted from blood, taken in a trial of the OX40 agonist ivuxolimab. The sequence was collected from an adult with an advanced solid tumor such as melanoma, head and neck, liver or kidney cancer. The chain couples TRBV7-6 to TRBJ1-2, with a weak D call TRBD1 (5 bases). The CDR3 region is CASRSQGDYTF. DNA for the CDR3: TGTGCCAGCAGATCCCAAGGGGACTACACCTTC.